Below are 23 T cell receptor beta chains sequenced from a single sample in a study of cytomegalovirus exposure and HLA in healthy donors. Here immunoSEQ multiplex PCR was the method, and the copy in TCRdb shows in-frame clones only, minus some. The table shows about 79,000 clones, with 80% to 95% occurring only once. The sequencing sample was made of PBMCs. These receptors all stem from a woman in her twenties or thirties in good health and CMV-seronegative.

J is TRBJ1-2 and V is TRBV30, with D unclear. The CDR3 is 13 amino acids. Germline values: CDR1 GTSNPN, CDR2 SVGIG (reference sequence). V shed 0 bases and J shed 7 bases, with 12 bases lying between them. This chain's CDR3 is CAWSVITVSGYTF. The CDR3 DNA reads TGTGCCTGGAGTGTAATTACCGTGAGTGGCTACACCTTC.

This clone showed up just once. This chain links TRBV6-1 with TRBJ2-5; D is unresolved. Germline CDR1 and CDR2: MNHNS and SASEGT. Trimming removed 3 bases at V and 4 bases at J, with 3 bases between. The CDR3 extends over 11 amino acids. CDR3 sequence reads: CASSDSETQYF. As DNA, the CDR3 is TGTGCCAGCAGTGACTCAGAGACCCAGTACTTC.

The chain carries TRBV27 and TRBJ2-5; tentative D call: TRBD1 (6 bases). With 6 bases removed from V and 4 bases from J, the gap between germline ends came to 18 bases. This CDR3 comprises 15 residues. Germline lookup yields CDR1 MNHEY and CDR2 SMNVEV (reference sequence). The CDR3 region has the DNA TGTGCCAGCAGGGGGACACCCAACCGGGGAGAGACCCAGTACTTC. This sequence encodes CASRGTPNRGETQYF.

The chain carries TRBV10-2 and TRBJ2-7, with TRBD1 matching over 10 bases. The germline gives CDR1 WSHSY, CDR2 SAAADI. The CDR3 has 15 amino acids. The junction had 10 bases not matched to a gene; V was cut back by 4 bases and J by 7 bases. This CDR3 reads CASSGAGTGEGEQYF. In nucleotides, the CDR3 is TGCGCCAGCAGTGGGGCAGGGACAGGGGAAGGGGAGCAGTACTTC.

In nucleotides, the CDR3 is TGCGCCAGCAGGCGAACGGTGGCGGCCGAGGCCCAGTTCTTC. This sequence encodes CASRRTVAAEAQFF. The chain employs TRBV5-1 and TRBJ2-1; D is uncertain. Trimming cost V 5 bases and J 13 bases, with 22 bases left between them. The CDR3 runs to 14 residues. Germline V gene data show CDR1 as SGHRS and CDR2 as YFSETQ.

CDR3: CASTMGGLYNQPQHF. The CDR3 DNA follows: TGTGCCAGTACCATGGGGGGACTCTATAATCAGCCCCAGCATTTT. The chain links TRBV19 to TRBJ1-5; tentative D call: TRBD1 (5 bases). V lost 7 bases to trimming and J lost 4 bases, with 17 bases between them. The CDR3 runs 15 residues. CDR1 and CDR2 (germline): LNHDA, SQIVND (reference sequence).

The chain's CDR3 is CASSLESGRARADTQYF. CDR3 bases: TGCGCCAGCAGCTTGGAAAGCGGGAGGGCCCGGGCAGATACGCAGTATTTT. The V call is TRBV5-1, the J call TRBJ2-3; 10 bases align to TRBD2. After removal of 0 bases from V and 4 bases from J, the junction contained 8 bases not matched to a gene. Germline CDR1 and CDR2: SGHRS and YFSETQ. The CDR3 is 17 amino acids.

The rearrangement links TRBV18 to TRBJ2-7; 11 bases are a match to TRBD1. V lost 4 bases, J lost 3 bases, and 5 bases stayed unmatched. The CDR3 spans 15 residues. The germline V gene has CDR1 KGHSH and CDR2 LQKENI. CDR3 bases: TGTGCCAGCTCACGTACCGGGACAGGGGGCTACGAGCAGTACTTC. Protein product: CASSRTGTGGYEQYF.

The chain joins TRBV10-3 to TRBJ2-2, with TRBD2 as a possible D gene (5 bases). This CDR3 has 16 residues. Germline V gives CDR1 ENHRY, CDR2 SYGVKD. V lost 4 bases and J 4 bases, leaving 16 bases between the germline ends. The CDR3 spells CAISGTGVRFTGELFF. For the CDR3, the DNA is TGTGCCATCAGTGGGACTGGCGTGCGATTCACCGGGGAGCTGTTTTTT.

V is TRBV4-1 and J is TRBJ2-4; 12 nucleotides align to TRBD1. There are 19 residues in the CDR3. CDR1 MGHRA and CDR2 YSYEKL come from the germline V gene. V lost 0 bases and J lost 0; bases outside the gene matches: 6. CDR3 residues: CASSQDRDRGPSAKNIQYF. The CDR3 DNA sequence: TGCGCCAGCAGCCAAGATAGGGACAGGGGGCCGTCAGCCAAAAACATTCAGTACTTC.

This chain joins TRBV18 and TRBJ1-2, with TRBD1 matching 9 bases. The CDR3 sequence is 16 residues long. Trimming at V came to 2 bases and at J to 5 bases, leaving 9 bases not matched to a gene. Per the germline V gene, CDR1 is KGHSH and CDR2 is LQKENI. The CDR3 coding sequence is TGTGCCAGCTCACCATCCGGGACAGGGATCTCTTATGGCTACACCTTC. Encoded protein: CASSPSGTGISYGYTF.

The chain recombines TRBV5-1 with TRBJ2-3; D possibly corresponds to TRBD2 (6 bases). Germline loops: CDR1 SGHRS, CDR2 YFSETQ. V was pared by 5 bases and J by 0 bases, with 10 bases between. The CDR3 has 14 amino acids. CDR3 amino acids: CASRGGTSTDTQYF. The DNA for the CDR3 is TGCGCCAGCAGGGGGGGAACCAGCACAGATACGCAGTATTTT.

As concerns this clone: At one of its ends the junction is not consistent with the germline gene, which may arise from a read error. The rearrangement uses TRBV2 and TRBJ1-1; the D is unclear. The CDR3 runs to 13 residues. CDR1 is SNHLY and CDR2 is FYNNEI in the germline V gene. The CDR3 nucleotides read TGTGCCAGCGGTGAGAGGGAGAGAACTGAAGCTTTCTTT. Encoded protein: CASGERERTEAFF. The whole variable domain, filled in from reference TRBV2 and TRBJ1-1, reads EPEVTQTPSHQVTQMGQEVILRCVPISNHLYFYWYRQILGQKVEFLVSFYNNEISEKSEIFDDQFSVERPDGSNFTLKIRSTKLEDSAMYFCASGERERTEAFFGQGTRLTVV.

J is TRBJ1-2 and V is TRBV7-9; D is possibly TRBD1 (5 bases). Germline V lookup: CDR1 SEHNR, CDR2 FQNEAQ (reference sequence). V dropped 6 bases and J dropped 2 bases, with 13 bases sitting between them. The length of the CDR3 is 14 residues. CDR3 nucleotides: TGTGCCAGCAGATACGCAGGGCAGAACTATGGCTACACCTTC. As protein: CASRYAGQNYGYTF.

On this clone: One junction end disagrees with the germline gene, perhaps due to a read error. J is TRBJ2-3 and V is TRBV7-7; no firm D call. This CDR3 has 14 residues. Looked up from germline, CDR1 is SSHAT and CDR2 is FNYEAQ (reference sequence). The CDR3 region is CASSLRPGTDTQYF. As DNA, the CDR3 is TGTGCTAGCAGCTTACGCCCGGGCACAGATACGCAGTATTTT.

This rearrangement joins TRBV19 to TRBJ1-1; D perhaps matches TRBD1 (5 bases). The length of the CDR3 is 13 residues. Germline-derived CDR1 and CDR2 are LNHDA and SQIVND (reference sequence). V lost 1 base and J lost 4, with 7 bases in between. Written as DNA, the CDR3 is TGTGCCAGTAGTATAGGACAGCCCACTGAAGCTTTCTTT. This translates into CASSIGQPTEAFF.

The chain uses TRBV7-3 and TRBJ1-6; tentative D call: TRBD1 (6 bases). Germline lookup yields CDR1 SGHTA and CDR2 FQGTGA. V was shortened by 1 base and J by 7 bases, with 17 bases between the two germline ends. This CDR3 is built from 17 residues. Here the CDR3 reads CASSLMGGGAGNSPLHF. CDR3 nucleotides: TGTGCCAGCAGCTTAATGGGCGGGGGCGCGGGGAATTCACCCCTCCACTTT.

This sequence joins TRBV29-1 and TRBJ2-1; 7 nucleotides align to TRBD2. The CDR3 is made up of 13 amino acids. Per germline, CDR1 SQVTM and CDR2 ANQGSEA. The junction had 4 bases not matched to a gene; V was cut back by 4 bases and J by 4 bases. CDR3 bases: TGCAGCGTTGCCACTAGCGTATACAATGAGCAGTTCTTC. Its protein product is CSVATSVYNEQFF.

The V gene is TRBV6-5, the J gene TRBJ2-7; 9 positions agree with TRBD1. The CDR3 totals 15 residues. V lost 6 bases to trimming and J lost 6 bases; unmatched junction nucleotides: 12. The V gene's germline CDR1 is MNHEY and CDR2 SVGAGI. CDR3 nucleotides: TGTGCCAGCAGCCCCCTGGGACAGGGAATGGGCGAGCAGTACTTC. It encodes CASSPLGQGMGEQYF.

This chain joins TRBV28 and TRBJ2-5, with 8 nucleotides matching TRBD2. The J segment lost 5 bases and the V segment lost 5 bases, leaving 13 bases of the junction unmatched. CDR1 and CDR2 from the germline V gene are MDHEN and SYDVKM. There are 16 residues in the CDR3. The CDR3 region has the DNA TGTGCCAGCAGTCCCCTCGCGGGGGGCCAGAGGGAGACCCAGTACTTC. It codes for CASSPLAGGQRETQYF.

The chain joins TRBV11-2 to TRBJ1-3; D is undetermined. This CDR3 has 15 residues. Germline CDR1 is SGHAT and CDR2 is FQNNGV. Trimming left V 2 bases short and J 1 base short, with 9 bases between. Here the CDR3 reads CASSLWAGSGNTIYF. As DNA, the CDR3 is TGTGCCAGCAGCTTATGGGCCGGATCTGGAAACACCATATATTTT.

This chain uses TRBV27 with TRBJ2-5; 8 nucleotides agree with TRBD1. The germline gives CDR1 MNHEY, CDR2 SMNVEV (reference sequence). V shed 6 bases and J 5 bases; nucleotides not matched to a gene: 11. The CDR3 has 15 amino acids. The CDR3 DNA reads as TGTGCCAGCAGAATCAGGGGGCGAAGTTGGGAGACCCAGTACTTC. It encodes CASRIRGRSWETQYF.

V gene TRBV5-1 combines with J gene TRBJ2-4; 10 nucleotides align to TRBD1. Per the germline V gene, CDR1 is SGHRS and CDR2 is YFSETQ. This CDR3 comprises 17 residues. Trimming took 3 bases from V and 7 from J; bases not matched to a gene: 13. CDR3 sequence (DNA): TGCGCCAGCAGCTCGAGGGGTCCGGGACAGGGGACCAACATTCAGTACTTC. The encoded protein is CASSSRGPGQGTNIQYF.